This T cell receptor (beta chain) was retrieved from a study of spatial heterogeneity in lung cancer. The overall study: The donors were 65 to 85 patients with non-small cell lung cancer that was early-stage and untreated. Detection of beta-chain sequences consistently exceeded that of alpha-chain sequences.

Time point specified: blood at routine non-recurrence follow-up after resection. Unsorted tumor, nontumor lung tissue or cryopreserved PBMC supplied the whole RNA. TCRdb recomputed calls from the 5' RACE reads with MiXCR, one row per CDR3 protein. The table shows approximately 18,000 distinct CDR3 sequences, with 19% occurring only once. Germline loops: CDR1 SEHNR, CDR2 FQNEAQ (reference sequence). There are 14 residues in the CDR3. Between the trimmed V and J ends, which lost 7 bases and 7 bases, there was a span of 20 bases. This receptor was taken from a male donor with early-stage non-small cell lung cancer. The J gene is TRBJ2-7, the V gene TRBV7-9; tentatively, D is TRBD1 (5 bases). Sequencing used PBMCs, obtained at follow-up. The CDR3 sequence is CASTNRGRVDEQYF. CDR3 DNA: TGTGCCAGCACCAATAGGGGCAGGGTGGATGAGCAGTACTTC.